Shown below are 31 T cell receptor beta chains from a single sample sequenced in a study of T cell clones after liver transplantation. Profiling relied on immunoSEQ multiplex PCR, and the TCRdb table lists in-frame clones only, not all of them. The table has 15,000 to 20,000 clones, 65% to 85% seen once. The source was CD8+ T cells from blood, collected around 48 months after liver transplant. Receptor source: a human patient who received a liver transplant. Part of the T cells may come from the graft donor.

The gene calls are TRBV28 and TRBJ1-2; D is unresolved. V was shortened by 7 bases and J by 6 bases, with 15 bases between the two germline ends. Per germline, CDR1 MDHEN and CDR2 SYDVKM. CDR3 size: 13 residues. The CDR3 DNA sequence: TGTGCCAGCAACGGGCCAATAAAGGATGGCTACACCTTC. Translation gives CASNGPIKDGYTF.

CDR3 nucleotides: TGTGCCAGCAGCTCGCCACCTGTCTCCTATGGCTACACCTTC. Amino acids: CASSSPPVSYGYTF. The chain carries TRBV5-4 and TRBJ1-2; D not resolved. The CDR3 contains 14 residues. Trimming removed 3 bases from V and 4 bases from J, with 13 bases in between. In germline, CDR1 is SGHNT, CDR2 YYREEE (reference sequence).

CDR3 sequence (DNA): TGTGCCAGCAGCCACGCCAGGACAGGACTGCCGAACTATGGCTACACCTTC. Amino acids: CASSHARTGLPNYGYTF. The gene calls are TRBV28 and TRBJ1-2; 7 positions agree with TRBD1. This CDR3 is built from 17 residues. Germline loops: CDR1 MDHEN, CDR2 SYDVKM. J was trimmed by 2 bases and V by 6 bases; bases with no gene match: 15.

In its sample, this clone was seen a few times. The chain employs TRBV4-1 and TRBJ2-7; possible D gene TRBD2, 6 bases. The CDR3 is 13 residues long. Germline V gives CDR1 MGHRA, CDR2 YSYEKL. Trimming removed 1 base at V and 6 bases at J, with 10 bases between. The CDR3 nucleotides are TGCGCCAGCAGCCAAGGGAGGGCAACCGAGCAGTACTTC. The encoded protein is CASSQGRATEQYF.

J is TRBJ1-6 and V is TRBV9; the D gene is possibly TRBD1 (5 bases). V gave up 0 bases and J gave up 7 bases, with 11 bases separating them. CDR3 length: 15 residues. Per germline, CDR1 SGDLS and CDR2 YYNGEE. The CDR3 bases are TGTGCCAGCAGCGTAGGCCTGGGGGGAAATTCACCCCTCCACTTT. Amino acids: CASSVGLGGNSPLHF.

The chain links TRBV9 to TRBJ2-7, with TRBD1 identical over 7 bases. In germline, CDR1 is SGDLS, CDR2 YYNGEE. CDR3 length: 15 residues. The ends lost 3 bases at V and 0 bases at J; junction bases unmatched: 6. CDR3 amino acids: CASSEGDSHSYEQYF. DNA for the CDR3: TGTGCCAGCAGCGAGGGGGACAGTCACTCCTACGAGCAGTACTTC.

The chain uses TRBV5-8 and TRBJ2-3; perhaps D is TRBD1 or TRBD2 (6 bases each). The ends were cut back, 0 bases at V and 4 bases at J, with 12 bases in the middle. The CDR3 is made up of 15 amino acids. CDR1 and CDR2 from the germline V gene are SGHTS and YDEGEE. The CDR3 reads CASSLGGAEADTQYF. In DNA, the CDR3 is TGTGCCAGCAGCTTGGGGGGGGCCGAGGCAGATACGCAGTATTTT.

In this sample, this clone turned up once. The CDR3 region is CASSYSNVNTEAFF. The DNA of the CDR3 is TGTGCCAGCAGTTACTCTAACGTGAACACTGAAGCTTTCTTT. This chain joins TRBV6-6 and TRBJ1-1, with no clear D. This CDR3 is built from 14 residues. Per the germline V gene, CDR1 is MNHNY and CDR2 is SVGAGI (reference sequence). V lost 0 bases and J 0 bases, leaving 5 bases between the germline ends.

The J gene is TRBJ1-1, the V gene TRBV6-1; no reliable D call. The CDR3 runs to 16 residues. Germline lookup yields CDR1 MNHNS and CDR2 SASEGT. The V end lost 2 bases, the J end lost 0 bases, and 13 bases lay between the germline ends. The CDR3 DNA follows: TGTGCCAGCAGTGAATTAGGGTTTCGGATGAACACTGAAGCTTTCTTT. Translation gives CASSELGFRMNTEAFF.

In this sample, this clone turned up a few times. V and J are TRBV4-2 and TRBJ1-2; 9 bases align to TRBD1. This CDR3 has 15 residues. In germline, CDR1 is LGHNA, CDR2 YNFKEQ. Trimming cost V 4 bases and J 6 bases; bases outside gene matches: 9. CDR3 DNA: TGTGCCAGCAGCCTTGCAACCGGGACAGGGAATGGCTACACCTTC. It encodes CASSLATGTGNGYTF.

This rearrangement joins TRBV10-3 to TRBJ2-5; D tentatively fits TRBD1 or TRBD2 (6 bases each). The CDR3 has 14 amino acids. CDR1 is ENHRY and CDR2 is SYGVKD in the germline V gene. The ends were cut back, 3 bases at V and 5 bases at J, with 13 bases in the middle. The CDR3 DNA reads TGTGCCATCAGTGAAGGGGGGAGAGATGAGACCCAGTACTTC. This codes for CAISEGGRDETQYF.

V gene TRBV7-2 combines with J gene TRBJ2-3; D call uncertain. This CDR3 spans 14 amino acids. CDR1 SGHTA and CDR2 FQGNSA come from the germline V gene. Trimming shortened V by 1 base and J by 3 bases, and 8 bases separated the two germline ends. CDR3 sequence: CASSLVGPTDTQYF. The CDR3 DNA is TGTGCCAGCAGCTTAGTTGGGCCGACAGATACGCAGTATTTT. The full variable domain, its missing parts supplied by reference TRBV7-2 and TRBJ2-3, is GAGVSQSPSNKVTEKGKDVELRCDPISGHTALYWYRQSLGQGLEFLIYFQGNSAPDKSGLPSDRFSAERTGGSVSTLTIQRTQQEDSAVYLCASSLVGPTDTQYFGPGTRLTVL.

This sequence joins TRBV11-2 and TRBJ2-7; D is perhaps TRBD1 or TRBD2 (6 bases each). Germline CDR1 SGHAT, CDR2 FQNNGV. The CDR3 has 16 amino acids. V lost 4 bases, J lost 5 bases, and 21 bases lay in between. CDR3 in DNA: TGTGCCAGCAGCTCCACTGGAGGGGGAAATCAGGACGAGCAGTACTTC. This encodes CASSSTGGGNQDEQYF.

J is TRBJ1-3 and V is TRBV5-1, with D maybe TRBD1 (6 bases). CDR1 is SGHRS, CDR2 YFSETQ, per germline. CDR3 length equals 16 residues. Trimming shortened V by 2 bases and J by 0 bases, and 12 bases separated the two germline ends. The CDR3 sequence: CASSLGRGSSGNTIYF. CDR3 in DNA: TGCGCCAGCAGCTTAGGCAGGGGCAGCTCTGGAAACACCATATATTTT.

The chain combines TRBV14 with TRBJ2-7, with 10 bases identical to TRBD2. This CDR3 has 15 amino acids. J gave up 0 bases and V 1 base, and 0 bases lay outside the gene matches. The germline V gene encodes CDR1 SGHDN and CDR2 FVKESK. This CDR3 reads CASSQGTSGSYEQYF. The CDR3 coding sequence is TGTGCCAGCAGCCAAGGGACTAGCGGCTCCTACGAGCAGTACTTC.

This rearrangement joins TRBV6-5 to TRBJ1-6; D is perhaps TRBD1 (6 bases). V was trimmed by 10 bases and J by 9 bases, leaving 19 bases between them. Germline V gene data show CDR1 as MNHEY and CDR2 as SVGAGI. The CDR3 runs to 14 residues. CDR3 nucleotide sequence: TGTGCCACGAGAAAAAGGGGGATAGGTTCACCCCTCCACTTT. Its protein product is CATRKRGIGSPLHF.

This clone was seen a few times. The J gene is TRBJ1-2, the V gene TRBV16, with 7 bases lining up with TRBD1. This CDR3 has 13 amino acids. With V trimmed by 2 bases and J by 5 bases, 2 bases remained unmatched. Germline CDR1 KGHSY, CDR2 FQNENV. This chain's CDR3 is CASSQETGYGYTF. CDR3 bases: TGTGCCAGCAGCCAAGAGACAGGGTATGGCTACACCTTC.

This clone showed up just once. J is TRBJ2-1 and V is TRBV7-2; the D is unclear. The germline V and J ends were trimmed by 1 base and 5 bases, with 6 bases remaining between them. The CDR3 contains 13 residues. Germline CDR1 is SGHTA and CDR2 is FQGNSA. This chain's CDR3 is CASSLVTHNEQFF. The DNA of the CDR3 is TGTGCCAGCAGCTTAGTTACTCACAATGAGCAGTTCTTC.

Worth noting for this clone: Other DNA sequences within the sample encode an identical CDR3. The chain is built from TRBV27 and TRBJ1-1; D uncertain. Trimming removed 5 bases at V and 1 base at J, with 8 bases between. The CDR3 is 13 residues long. Germline loops: CDR1 MNHEY, CDR2 SMNVEV (reference sequence). The CDR3 nucleotides read TGTGCCAGCAGTCTGGGTCGGAACACTGAAGCTTTCTTT. Translated, it gives CASSLGRNTEAFF.

The J gene is TRBJ2-1, the V gene TRBV29-1; 8 nucleotides agree with TRBD1. The junction had 8 bases not matched to a gene; V was cut back by 7 bases and J by 3 bases. The length of the CDR3 is 14 residues. CDR1 and CDR2 (germline): SQVTM, ANQGSEA. For the CDR3, the DNA is TGCAGCGCCCCGACAGGGGCCAACTACAATGAGCAGTTCTTC. Residues: CSAPTGANYNEQFF.

This chain uses TRBV4-3 with TRBJ2-7; D tentatively fits TRBD1 or TRBD2 (6 bases each). V was cut by 4 bases and J by 1 base, with 17 bases left in between. Germline CDR1 LGHNA, CDR2 YSLEER. This CDR3 has 16 amino acids. The CDR3 DNA follows: TGCGCCAGCAGCCCGTCTGGGGGGCTCGGGTCCTACGAGCAGTACTTC. Translated: CASSPSGGLGSYEQYF.

The chain employs TRBV9 and TRBJ2-7, with 14 bases lining up with TRBD2. The CDR3 length is 17 residues. V was pared by 3 bases and J by 2 bases, with 7 bases of the junction left unmatched. Germline CDR1 is SGDLS and CDR2 is YYNGEE. Here the CDR3 reads CASSGGTSGRPTYEQYF. The CDR3 DNA follows: TGTGCCAGCAGCGGCGGGACTAGCGGGAGACCGACCTACGAGCAGTACTTC. The entire variable domain, with the rest obtained from reference TRBV9 and TRBJ2-7, is as follows: DSGVTQTPKHLITATGQRVTLRCSPRSGDLSVYWYQQSLDQGLQFLIQYYNGEERAKGNILERFSAQQFPDLHSELNLSSLELGDSALYFCASSGGTSGRPTYEQYFGPGTRLTVT.

This clone was found a few times. CDR3 region: CASSSEGSEQFF. The CDR3 coding sequence is TGTGCCAGCAGCTCCGAGGGGAGCGAGCAGTTCTTC. The chain carries TRBV28 and TRBJ2-1; D possibly uses TRBD1 or TRBD2 (5 bases each). This CDR3 has 12 amino acids. Per the germline V gene, CDR1 is MDHEN and CDR2 is SYDVKM. V lost 6 bases, J lost 10 bases, and 13 bases lay in between. The complete variable domain, with remaining parts taken from reference TRBV28 and TRBJ2-1, reads DVKVTQSSRYLVKRTGEKVFLECVQDMDHENMFWYRQDPGLGLRLIYFSYDVKMKEKGDIPEGYSVSREKKERFSLILESASTNQTSMYLCASSSEGSEQFFGPGTRLTVL.

The J gene is TRBJ2-7, the V gene TRBV6-1; D may match TRBD1 or TRBD2 (5 bases each). The CDR3 is 13 amino acids. V shed 8 bases and J shed 4 bases, with 15 bases lying between them. Germline V CDR1 and CDR2: MNHNS, SASEGT. The CDR3 DNA follows: TGTGCCAGCCCAGGGACGGGCACATACGAGCAGTACTTC. Translation: CASPGTGTYEQYF.

By proportion, this clone is medium-sized. This chain links TRBV6-6 with TRBJ1-1; D may be TRBD1 (6 bases). From germline, CDR1 is MNHNY and CDR2 SVGAGI (reference sequence). The V end was cut by 2 bases, the J end by 7 bases, with 20 bases between. The CDR3 has 16 amino acids. The CDR3 DNA is TGTGCCAGCAGTTACAAACCGACAGGCAGCACCTATGAAGCTTTCTTT. This translates into CASSYKPTGSTYEAFF.

The gene calls are TRBV7-9 and TRBJ1-3, with D perhaps TRBD1 (6 bases). V dropped 5 bases and J dropped 0 bases, with 14 bases sitting between them. This CDR3 contains 16 residues. In germline, CDR1 is SEHNR, CDR2 FQNEAQ (reference sequence). The CDR3: CASSVNRASSGNTIYF. The CDR3 DNA follows: TGTGCCAGCAGCGTAAACAGGGCTAGCTCTGGAAACACCATATATTTT.

The chain employs TRBV7-9 and TRBJ2-1; D is possibly TRBD1 (5 bases). The V end was cut by 1 base, the J end by 5 bases, with 12 bases between. CDR3 length: 15 residues. Germline CDR1 SEHNR, CDR2 FQNEAQ (reference sequence). CDR3 nucleotides: TGTGCCAGCAGCTTAGGGCAGGGATCCGACAATGAGCAGTTCTTC. Translation gives CASSLGQGSDNEQFF.

This chain connects TRBV6-6 to TRBJ1-2; possibly TRBD1 for D (6 bases). This CDR3 spans 14 amino acids. Germline V gene data show CDR1 as MNHNY and CDR2 as SVGAGI (reference sequence). The V end lost 2 bases, the J end lost 4 bases, and 11 bases lay between the germline ends. The CDR3 protein is CASSYGGGGYGYTF. CDR3 DNA: TGTGCCAGCAGTTACGGGGGGGGCGGCTATGGCTACACCTTC.

The CDR3 DNA reads TGTGCCAGCAGAAAAAGGGGGGTCAGGGCAGATACGCAGTATTTT. It is translated as CASRKRGVRADTQYF. This sequence joins TRBV27 and TRBJ2-3; D possibly uses TRBD1 or TRBD2 (6 bases each). The CDR3 sequence is 15 residues long. The V and J ends lost 6 bases and 4 bases respectively, with 17 bases between them. Per the germline V gene, CDR1 is MNHEY and CDR2 is SMNVEV (reference sequence).

The V and J genes are TRBV7-2 and TRBJ1-2, with 10 bases identical to TRBD1. The CDR3 has 17 amino acids. CDR1 and CDR2 (germline): SGHTA, FQGNSA. The V and J ends lost 4 bases and 0 bases, in that order; junction bases with no gene match: 8. CDR3 region: CASSSPGQGITNYGYTF. In DNA form, the CDR3 reads TGTGCCAGCAGCTCGCCGGGACAGGGGATTACTAACTATGGCTACACCTTC. Full variable domain (outside the CDR3, taken from reference TRBV7-2 and TRBJ1-2): GAGVSQSPSNKVTEKGKDVELRCDPISGHTALYWYRQSLGQGLEFLIYFQGNSAPDKSGLPSDRFSAERTGGSVSTLTIQRTQQEDSAVYLCASSSPGQGITNYGYTFGSGTRLTVV.

CDR3 loop: CASIPADSYEQYF. CDR3 coding DNA: TGTGCCAGCATTCCAGCAGATTCCTACGAGCAGTACTTC. The genes are TRBV2 and TRBJ2-7; D uncertain. Germline CDR1 reads SNHLY; CDR2 reads FYNNEI. With 7 bases removed from V and 1 base from J, the gap between germline ends came to 11 bases. This CDR3 has 13 residues. Full variable domain (rest looked up from reference TRBV2 and TRBJ2-7): EPEVTQTPSHQVTQMGQEVILRCVPISNHLYFYWYRQILGQKVEFLVSFYNNEISEKSEIFDDQFSVERPDGSNFTLKIRSTKLEDSAMYFCASIPADSYEQYFGPGTRLTVT.